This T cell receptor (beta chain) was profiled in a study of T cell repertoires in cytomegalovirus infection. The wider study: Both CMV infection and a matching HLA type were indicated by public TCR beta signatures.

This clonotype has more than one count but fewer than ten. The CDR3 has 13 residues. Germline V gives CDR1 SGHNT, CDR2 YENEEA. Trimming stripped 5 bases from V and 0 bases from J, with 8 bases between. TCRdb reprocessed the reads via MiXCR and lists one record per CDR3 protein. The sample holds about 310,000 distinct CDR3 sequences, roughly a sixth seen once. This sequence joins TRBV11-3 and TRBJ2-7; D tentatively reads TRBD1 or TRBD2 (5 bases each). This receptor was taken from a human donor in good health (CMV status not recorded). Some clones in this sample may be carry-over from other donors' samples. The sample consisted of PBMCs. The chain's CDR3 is CASSRGASYEQYF. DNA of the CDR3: TGTGCCAGCAGCAGAGGGGCCTCCTACGAGCAGTACTTC.